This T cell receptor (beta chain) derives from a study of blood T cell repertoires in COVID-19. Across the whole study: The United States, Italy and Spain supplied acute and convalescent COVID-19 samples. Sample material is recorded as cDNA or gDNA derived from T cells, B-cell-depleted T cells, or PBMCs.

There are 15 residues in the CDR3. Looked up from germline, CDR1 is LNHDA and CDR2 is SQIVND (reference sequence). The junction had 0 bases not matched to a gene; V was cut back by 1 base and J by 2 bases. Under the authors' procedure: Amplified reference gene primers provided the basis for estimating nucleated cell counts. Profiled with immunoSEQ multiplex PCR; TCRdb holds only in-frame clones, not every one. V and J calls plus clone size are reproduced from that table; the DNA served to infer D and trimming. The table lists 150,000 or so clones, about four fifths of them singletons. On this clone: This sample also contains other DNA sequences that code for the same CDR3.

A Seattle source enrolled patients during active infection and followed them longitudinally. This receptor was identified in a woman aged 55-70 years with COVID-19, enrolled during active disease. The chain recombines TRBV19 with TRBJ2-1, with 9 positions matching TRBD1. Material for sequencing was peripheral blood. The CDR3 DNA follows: TGTGCCAGTAGTATAGGACAGGGGGCCTACAATGAGCAGTTCTTC. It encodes CASSIGQGAYNEQFF.